These 4 T cell receptor beta chains came from one sample sequenced in a study of T cell repertoires in cytomegalovirus infection. Their antigen targets remain unknown. MiXCR was run by TCRdb on the reads, yielding one entry per CDR3 protein. The sample carries around 140,000 distinct CDR3 sequences, approximately 30% recorded once. Sequenced here: CD8+ T cells from cultured PBMCs, sampled from culture after CMV antigen stimulation. Every receptor here comes from a human donor in good health (CMV status not recorded). Some clones in this sample may be carry-over from other donors' samples.

The chain uses TRBV20-1 and TRBJ1-1, with no clear D. Deletions cut 8 bases from V and 3 bases from J, with 16 bases between. The V gene's germline CDR1 is DFQATT and CDR2 SNEGSKA (reference sequence). The CDR3 is made up of 13 amino acids. In DNA, the CDR3 is TGCAGTCGAAGCATGAGGTCGGACACTGAAGCTTTCTTT. It is translated as CSRSMRSDTEAFF.

This clonotype has at least ten counts. The rearrangement links TRBV7-9 to TRBJ1-2; D remains ambiguous. V lost 5 bases, J lost 8 bases, and 15 bases lay in between. Germline V gives CDR1 SEHNR, CDR2 FQNEAQ (reference sequence). The CDR3 contains 13 residues. The CDR3 nucleotides read TGTGCCAGCAGCCCGAATCCACTCTTCGGCTACACCTTC. Encoded protein: CASSPNPLFGYTF.

V is TRBV5-1 and J is TRBJ1-2, with TRBD1 identical over 9 bases. The CDR3 contains 16 residues. CDR1 and CDR2 from the germline V gene are SGHRS and YFSETQ. The J segment lost 2 bases and the V segment lost 1 base, leaving 6 bases of the junction unmatched. CDR3 sequence reads: CASSLSPGQGNYGYTF. CDR3 nucleotides: TGCGCCAGCAGCTTGTCTCCCGGACAGGGGAACTATGGCTACACCTTC.

The chain carries TRBV6-2 or TRBV6-3 and TRBJ2-3; 8 nucleotides agree with TRBD2. The CDR3 length is 14 residues. The germline V gene has CDR1 MNHEY and CDR2 SVGEGT. V gave up 4 bases and J gave up 5 bases; unmatched junction bases: 5. Here the CDR3 reads CASSLRTSRDTQYF. In nucleotides, the CDR3 is TGTGCCAGCAGTTTACGGACTAGCCGAGATACGCAGTATTTT.